The entry below describes one T cell receptor beta chain. Its specificity is not known. Germline V lookup: CDR1 SNHLY, CDR2 FYNNEI. Trimming removed 11 bases at V and 7 bases at J, with 17 bases between. This CDR3 contains 13 residues. This sample was taken from a study of cytomegalovirus exposure and HLA in healthy donors. This PCR relied on a set of 60 Vbeta primers and 13 Jbeta primers. Assay: immunoSEQ multiplex PCR; the TCRdb copy retains only in-frame clones and omits some. The table includes 50,000 or so clones, roughly 72% detected once. Overall study findings and caveats: In a later analysis, across HLA loci, associated TCR counts were highest for DRB1, lowest for HLA-C.

The sample consisted of PBMCs. This chain links TRBV2 with TRBJ2-2, with a tentative D call TRBD2 (5 bases). The TCR sequence derives from a woman aged 50 to 60 in good health and CMV-seronegative. The CDR3 loop reads CAGLLVPDGELFF. The CDR3 coding sequence is TGTGCCGGGCTACTAGTCCCTGACGGGGAGCTGTTTTTT. Full variable domain (remainder filled in from reference TRBV2 and TRBJ2-2): EPEVTQTPSHQVTQMGQEVILRCVPISNHLYFYWYRQILGQKVEFLVSFYNNEISEKSEIFDDQFSVERPDGSNFTLKIRSTKLEDSAMYFCAGLLVPDGELFFGEGSRLTVL.